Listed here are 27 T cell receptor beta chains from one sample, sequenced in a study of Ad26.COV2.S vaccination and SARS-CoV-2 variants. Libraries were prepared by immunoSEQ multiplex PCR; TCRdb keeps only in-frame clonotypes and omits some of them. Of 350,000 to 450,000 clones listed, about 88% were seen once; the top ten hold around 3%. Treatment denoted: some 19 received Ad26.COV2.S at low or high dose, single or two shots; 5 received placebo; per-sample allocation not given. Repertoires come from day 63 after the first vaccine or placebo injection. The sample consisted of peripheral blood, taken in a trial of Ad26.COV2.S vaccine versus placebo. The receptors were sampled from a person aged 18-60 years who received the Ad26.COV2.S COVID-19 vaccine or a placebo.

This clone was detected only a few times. CDR3 nucleotide sequence: TGCGCCAGCAGCTTGTTGGGAGGGAAAGGCAATTCACCCCTCCACTTT. Translating it yields CASSLLGGKGNSPLHF. The rearrangement joins TRBV5-1 to TRBJ1-6; the D is unclear. This CDR3 contains 16 residues. Germline CDR1 is SGHRS and CDR2 is YFSETQ. Between the trimmed V and J ends, which lost 1 base and 7 bases, there was a span of 15 bases.

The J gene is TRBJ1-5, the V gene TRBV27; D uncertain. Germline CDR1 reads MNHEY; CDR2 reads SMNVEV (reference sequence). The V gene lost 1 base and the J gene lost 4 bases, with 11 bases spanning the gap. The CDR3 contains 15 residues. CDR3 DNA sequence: TGTGCCAGCAGTTTATTAGGGAGGGTAAATCAGCCCCAGCATTTT. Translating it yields CASSLLGRVNQPQHF.

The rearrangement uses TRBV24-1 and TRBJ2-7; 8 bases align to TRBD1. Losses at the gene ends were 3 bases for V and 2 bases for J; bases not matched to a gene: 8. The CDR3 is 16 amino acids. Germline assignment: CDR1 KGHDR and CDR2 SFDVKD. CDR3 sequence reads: CATSDPGQGRTYEQYF. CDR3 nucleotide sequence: TGTGCCACCAGTGATCCCGGACAGGGTCGTACCTACGAGCAGTACTTC.

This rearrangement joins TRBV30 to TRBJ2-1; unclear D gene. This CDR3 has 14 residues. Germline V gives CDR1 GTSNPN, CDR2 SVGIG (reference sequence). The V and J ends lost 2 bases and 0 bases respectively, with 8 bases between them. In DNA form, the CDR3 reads TGTGCCTGGAGTCAGAAAAGCTCCTACAATGAGCAGTTCTTC. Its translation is CAWSQKSSYNEQFF.

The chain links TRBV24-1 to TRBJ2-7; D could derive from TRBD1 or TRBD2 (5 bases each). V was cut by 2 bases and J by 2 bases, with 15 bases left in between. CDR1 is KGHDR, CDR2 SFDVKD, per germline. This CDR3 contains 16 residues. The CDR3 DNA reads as TGTGCCACCAGTGATTCATTCGGGACGGCGACCTACGAGCAGTACTTC. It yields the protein CATSDSFGTATYEQYF.

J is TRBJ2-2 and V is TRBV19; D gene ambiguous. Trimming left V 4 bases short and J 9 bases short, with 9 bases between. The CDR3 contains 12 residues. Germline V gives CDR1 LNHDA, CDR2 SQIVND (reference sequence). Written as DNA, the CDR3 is TGTGCCAGTAGTAGGACCCCCCGGGAGCTGTTTTTT. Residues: CASSRTPRELFF.

CDR3 nucleotide sequence: TGTGCCAGCAGTGAGGGGGTGAGGGCCAACGTCCTGACTTTC. Its protein product is CASSEGVRANVLTF. The V call is TRBV2, the J call TRBJ2-6; D may be TRBD1 or TRBD2 (5 bases each). Trimming stripped 3 bases from V and 5 bases from J, with 8 bases between. Germline V gene sequence: CDR1 SNHLY, CDR2 FYNNEI. The CDR3 is 14 amino acids.

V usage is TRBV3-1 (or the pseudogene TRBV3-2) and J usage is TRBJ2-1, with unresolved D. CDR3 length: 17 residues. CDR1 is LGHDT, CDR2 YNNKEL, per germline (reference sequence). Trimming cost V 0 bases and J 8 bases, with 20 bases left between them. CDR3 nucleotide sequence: TGTGCCAGCAGCCAAGATGGCCCCTTACCTAAAGTCGATGAGCAGTTCTTC. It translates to CASSQDGPLPKVDEQFF.

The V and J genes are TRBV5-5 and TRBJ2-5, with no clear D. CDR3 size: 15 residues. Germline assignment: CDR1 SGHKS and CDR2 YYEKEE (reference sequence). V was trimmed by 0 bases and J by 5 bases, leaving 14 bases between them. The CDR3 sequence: CASSLVGLSSETQYF. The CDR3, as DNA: TGTGCCAGCAGCTTGGTGGGTCTAAGTTCGGAGACCCAGTACTTC. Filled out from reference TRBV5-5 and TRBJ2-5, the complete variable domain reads DAGVTQSPTHLIKTRGQQVTLRCSPISGHKSVSWYQQVLGQGPQFIFQYYEKEERGRGNFPDRFSARQFPNYSSELNVNALLLGDSALYLCASSLVGLSSETQYFGPGTRLLVL.

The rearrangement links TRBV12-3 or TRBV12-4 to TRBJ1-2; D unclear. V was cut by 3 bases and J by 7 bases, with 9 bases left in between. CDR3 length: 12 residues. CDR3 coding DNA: TGTGCCAGCAGTTTGGGAGCGAGTGGCTACACCTTC. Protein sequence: CASSLGASGYTF.

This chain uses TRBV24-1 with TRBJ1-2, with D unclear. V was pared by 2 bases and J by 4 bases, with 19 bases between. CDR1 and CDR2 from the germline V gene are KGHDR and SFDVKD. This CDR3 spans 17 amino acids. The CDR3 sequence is CATSDSRGAGPSYGYTF. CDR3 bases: TGTGCCACCAGTGATTCCCGGGGTGCAGGCCCTAGCTATGGCTACACCTTC.

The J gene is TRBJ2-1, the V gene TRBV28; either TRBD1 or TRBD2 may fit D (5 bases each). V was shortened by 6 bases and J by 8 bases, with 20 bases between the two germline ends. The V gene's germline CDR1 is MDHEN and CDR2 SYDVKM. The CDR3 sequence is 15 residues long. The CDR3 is CASRAPGPSLDEQFF. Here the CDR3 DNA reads TGTGCCAGCAGAGCACCGGGGCCTTCGTTGGATGAGCAGTTCTTC. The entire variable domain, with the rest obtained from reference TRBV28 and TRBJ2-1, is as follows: DVKVTQSSRYLVKRTGEKVFLECVQDMDHENMFWYRQDPGLGLRLIYFSYDVKMKEKGDIPEGYSVSREKKERFSLILESASTNQTSMYLCASRAPGPSLDEQFFGPGTRLTVL.

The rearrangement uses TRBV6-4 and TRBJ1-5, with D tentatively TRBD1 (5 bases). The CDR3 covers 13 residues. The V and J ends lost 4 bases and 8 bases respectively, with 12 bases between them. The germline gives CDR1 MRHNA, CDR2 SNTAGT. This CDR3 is CASSVREFEPQHF. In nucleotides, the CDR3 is TGTGCCAGCAGTGTCAGGGAATTTGAGCCCCAGCATTTT.

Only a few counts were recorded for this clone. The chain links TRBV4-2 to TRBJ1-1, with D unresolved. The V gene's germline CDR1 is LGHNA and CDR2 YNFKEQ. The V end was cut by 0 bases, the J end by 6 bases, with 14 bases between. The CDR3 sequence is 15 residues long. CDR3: CASSQDLGWWAEAFF. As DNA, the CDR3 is TGTGCCAGCAGCCAAGATTTAGGTTGGTGGGCTGAAGCTTTCTTT.

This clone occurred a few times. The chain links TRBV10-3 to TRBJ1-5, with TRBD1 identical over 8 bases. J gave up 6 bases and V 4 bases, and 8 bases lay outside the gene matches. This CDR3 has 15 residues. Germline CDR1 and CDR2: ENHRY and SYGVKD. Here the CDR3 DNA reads TGTGCCATCAGTGGATCCGGGACAGGACTTCAGCCCCAGCATTTT. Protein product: CAISGSGTGLQPQHF.

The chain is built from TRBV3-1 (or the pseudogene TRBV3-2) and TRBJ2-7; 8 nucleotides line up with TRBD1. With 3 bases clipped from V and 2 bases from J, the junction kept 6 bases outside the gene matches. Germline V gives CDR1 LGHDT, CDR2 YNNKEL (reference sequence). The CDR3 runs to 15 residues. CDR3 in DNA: TGTGCCAGCAGCCACTCGACAGGGGATCCCTACGAGCAGTACTTC. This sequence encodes CASSHSTGDPYEQYF.

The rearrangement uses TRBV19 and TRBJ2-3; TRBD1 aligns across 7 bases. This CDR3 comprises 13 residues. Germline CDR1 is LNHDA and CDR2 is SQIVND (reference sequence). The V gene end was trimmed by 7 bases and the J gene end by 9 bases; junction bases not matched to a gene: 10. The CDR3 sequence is CASNNNRGNTQYF. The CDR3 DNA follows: TGTGCCAGTAATAATAACAGGGGAAACACGCAGTATTTT. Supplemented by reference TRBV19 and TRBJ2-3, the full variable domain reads DGGITQSPKYLFRKEGQNVTLSCEQNLNHDAMYWYRQDPGQGLRLIYYSQIVNDFQKGDIAEGYSVSREKKESFPLTVTSAQKNPTAFYLCASNNNRGNTQYFGPGTRLTVL.

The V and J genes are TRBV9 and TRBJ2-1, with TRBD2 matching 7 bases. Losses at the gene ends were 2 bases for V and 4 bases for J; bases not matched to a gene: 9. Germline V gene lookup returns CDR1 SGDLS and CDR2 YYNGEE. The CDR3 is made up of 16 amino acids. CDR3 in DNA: TGTGCCAGCAGCGTGGGGGGACTATCCTTTTACAATGAGCAGTTCTTC. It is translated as CASSVGGLSFYNEQFF.

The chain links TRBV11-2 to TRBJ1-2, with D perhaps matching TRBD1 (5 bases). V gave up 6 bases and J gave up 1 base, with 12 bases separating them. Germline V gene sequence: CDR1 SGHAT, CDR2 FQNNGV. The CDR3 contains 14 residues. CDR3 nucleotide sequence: TGTGCCAGCAGAAAGTGGGGGGGTAACTATGGCTACACCTTC. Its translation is CASRKWGGNYGYTF. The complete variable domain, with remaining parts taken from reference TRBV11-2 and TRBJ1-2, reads EAGVAQSPRYKIIEKRQSVAFWCNPISGHATLYWYQQILGQGPKLLIQFQNNGVVDDSQLPKDRFSAERLKGVDSTLKIQPAKLEDSAVYLCASRKWGGNYGYTFGSGTRLTVV.

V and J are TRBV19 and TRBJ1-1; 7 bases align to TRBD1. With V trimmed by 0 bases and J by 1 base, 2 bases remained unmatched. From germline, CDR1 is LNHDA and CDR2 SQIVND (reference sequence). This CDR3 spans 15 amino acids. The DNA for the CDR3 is TGTGCCAGTAGTATAGAGAACAGGGGGAACACTGAAGCTTTCTTT. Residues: CASSIENRGNTEAFF.

The CDR3 DNA sequence: TGTGCCAGCAGTCCACTAGCGGGAAGACCCAATGAGCAGTTCTTC. Residues: CASSPLAGRPNEQFF. This chain joins TRBV6-4 and TRBJ2-1; 10 nucleotides align to TRBD2. This CDR3 spans 15 amino acids. Germline V gene data show CDR1 as MRHNA and CDR2 as SNTAGT. V dropped 5 bases and J dropped 6; count of bases not matched to a gene: 7.

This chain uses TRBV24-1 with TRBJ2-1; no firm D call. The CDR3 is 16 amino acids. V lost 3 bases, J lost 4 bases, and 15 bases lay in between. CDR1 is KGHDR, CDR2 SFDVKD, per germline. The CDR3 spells CATSDADAPQYNEQFF. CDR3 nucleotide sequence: TGTGCCACCAGTGATGCTGACGCACCCCAGTACAATGAGCAGTTCTTC.

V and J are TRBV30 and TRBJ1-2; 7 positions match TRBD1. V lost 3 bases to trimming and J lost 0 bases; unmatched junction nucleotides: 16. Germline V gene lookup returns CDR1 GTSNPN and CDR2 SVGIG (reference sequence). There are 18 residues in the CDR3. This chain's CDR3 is CAWSGVWSNRGTNYGYTF. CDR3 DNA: TGTGCCTGGAGCGGGGTCTGGTCGAACAGGGGAACTAACTATGGCTACACCTTC.

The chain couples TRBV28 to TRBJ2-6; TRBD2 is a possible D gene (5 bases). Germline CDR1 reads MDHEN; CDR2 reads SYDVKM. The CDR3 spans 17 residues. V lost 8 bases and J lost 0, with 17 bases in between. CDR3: CASCAAGLSSGANVLTF. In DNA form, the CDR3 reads TGTGCCAGCTGTGCTGCCGGACTGTCCTCTGGGGCCAACGTCCTGACTTTC.

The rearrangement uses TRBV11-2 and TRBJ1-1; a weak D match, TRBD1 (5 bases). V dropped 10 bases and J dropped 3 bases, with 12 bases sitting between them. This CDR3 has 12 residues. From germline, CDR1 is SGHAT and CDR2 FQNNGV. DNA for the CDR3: TGTGCCACCAGGACGGGGCACACTGAAGCTTTCTTT. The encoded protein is CATRTGHTEAFF.

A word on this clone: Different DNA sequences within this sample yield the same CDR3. The CDR3 nucleotides are TGTGCCAGCAGCCAAGGAGGGGGCGCCTATGGCTACACCTTC. Amino acid sequence: CASSQGGGAYGYTF. The chain carries TRBV3-1 (or the pseudogene TRBV3-2) and TRBJ1-2; 7 nucleotides align to TRBD1. The CDR3 is 14 residues long. Germline V gene data show CDR1 as LGHDT and CDR2 as YNNKEL (reference sequence). J gave up 4 bases and V 1 base, and 3 bases lay outside the gene matches.

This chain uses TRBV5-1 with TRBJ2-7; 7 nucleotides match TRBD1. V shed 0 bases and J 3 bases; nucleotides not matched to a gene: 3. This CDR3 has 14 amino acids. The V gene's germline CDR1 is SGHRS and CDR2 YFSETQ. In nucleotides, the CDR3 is TGCGCCAGCAGCTTGGGAAGACAGGGCTACGAGCAGTACTTC. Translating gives CASSLGRQGYEQYF.